Shown below are 26 T cell receptor beta chains from a single sample sequenced in a study of T cells in localized non-small cell lung cancer. The data were produced by immunoSEQ multiplex PCR, yet TCRdb's version contains in-frame clones alone and is incomplete. The table has fewer than 25,000 clones, more than 85% seen once. Sequenced here: peripheral blood, sampled before any cancer treatment. The receptors derive from a man aged 40 to 69 with stage III squamous cell lung carcinoma.

The genes are TRBV27 and TRBJ2-3; 7 bases fit TRBD2. CDR3 length: 16 amino acids. With V trimmed by 3 bases and J by 2 bases, 8 bases remained unmatched. In germline, CDR1 is MNHEY, CDR2 SMNVEV (reference sequence). The CDR3 sequence is CASSFRGDIFTDTQYF. The CDR3 DNA sequence: TGTGCCAGCAGTTTTCGGGGGGATATTTTCACAGATACGCAGTATTTT.

The CDR3 sequence: CASSPGTGMNYGYTF. The DNA for the CDR3 is TGTGCCAGCAGCCCGGGGACAGGGATGAACTATGGCTACACCTTC. V is TRBV7-2 and J is TRBJ1-2; TRBD1 agrees at 9 bases. The germline gives CDR1 SGHTA, CDR2 FQGNSA. J lost 2 bases, V lost 5 bases, and 6 bases had no gene match. The CDR3 runs 15 residues.

This chain connects TRBV9 to TRBJ2-2; 9 positions match TRBD2. The CDR3 totals 15 residues. The germline V gene encodes CDR1 SGDLS and CDR2 YYNGEE. V lost 6 bases, J lost 7 bases, and 10 bases stayed unmatched. In DNA form, the CDR3 reads TGTGCCAGCAACGCCTTTAGCGGGAGTAGCGGGGAGCTGTTTTTT. Protein product: CASNAFSGSSGELFF.

The chain employs TRBV18 and TRBJ2-4, with 9 nucleotides matching TRBD2. V was clipped by 0 bases and J by 2 bases; unmatched bases: 2. The V gene's germline CDR1 is KGHSH and CDR2 LQKENI. The CDR3 runs 16 residues. The CDR3, as DNA: TGTGCCAGCTCACCACCAAGCGGGAGGACCAAAAACATTCAGTACTTC. Translation gives CASSPPSGRTKNIQYF.

The chain links TRBV19 to TRBJ1-5; 8 bases are shared with TRBD1. From germline, CDR1 is LNHDA and CDR2 SQIVND (reference sequence). CDR3 length: 16 residues. After removal of 11 bases from V and 5 bases from J, the junction contained 17 bases not matched to a gene. In DNA form, the CDR3 reads TGTGCCTCTTTAGGGGTAAGCAGGGGGCTAGATCAGCCCCAGCATTTT. It specifies CASLGVSRGLDQPQHF.

The chain is built from TRBV7-2 and TRBJ2-7; a possible D gene is TRBD1 (5 bases). CDR3 size: 16 residues. Trimming stripped 0 bases from V and 3 bases from J, with 15 bases between. CDR1 SGHTA and CDR2 FQGNSA come from the germline V gene. In nucleotides, the CDR3 is TGTGCCAGCAGCTTAGCCAGGGATGTCCGGAACTACGAGCAGTACTTC. Residues: CASSLARDVRNYEQYF.

The chain employs TRBV27 and TRBJ2-5, with D unclear. The ends were cut back, 4 bases at V and 0 bases at J, with 12 bases in the middle. Germline values: CDR1 MNHEY, CDR2 SMNVEV (reference sequence). The CDR3 runs 15 residues. CDR3 DNA: TGTGCCAGCAGTTCTGCGACGGTGTACCAAGAGACCCAGTACTTC. Translating gives CASSSATVYQETQYF.

The chain joins TRBV5-4 to TRBJ2-2, with D perhaps TRBD2 (6 bases). V shed 2 bases and J shed 3 bases, with 8 bases lying between them. CDR1 and CDR2 (germline): SGHNT, YYREEE (reference sequence). This CDR3 has 14 amino acids. CDR3 protein: CASSLGGDTGELFF. The CDR3 DNA is TGTGCCAGCAGCTTAGGAGGGGACACCGGGGAGCTGTTTTTT. The complete variable domain, with remaining parts taken from reference TRBV5-4 and TRBJ2-2, reads ETGVTQSPTHLIKTRGQQVTLRCSSQSGHNTVSWYQQALGQGPQFIFQYYREEENGRGNFPPRFSGLQFPNYSSELNVNALELDDSALYLCASSLGGDTGELFFGEGSRLTVL.

The genes are TRBV15 and TRBJ2-7; 12 positions agree with TRBD1. The V gene end was trimmed by 2 bases and the J gene end by 7 bases; junction bases not matched to a gene: 6. CDR1 and CDR2 from the germline V gene are LNHNV and YYDKDF (reference sequence). This CDR3 spans 15 amino acids. CDR3 protein: CATSRLGQGAGEQYF. The CDR3 DNA reads TGTGCCACCAGCAGACTGGGACAGGGGGCGGGTGAGCAGTACTTC.

The rearrangement links TRBV5-5 to TRBJ2-2, with D hard to call. The CDR3 is 16 residues long. Between the trimmed V and J ends, which lost 4 bases and 0 bases, there was a span of 13 bases. Germline CDR1 reads SGHKS; CDR2 reads YYEKEE (reference sequence). This CDR3 reads CASSPRAPANTGELFF. In DNA form, the CDR3 reads TGTGCCAGCAGCCCTCGAGCCCCCGCGAACACCGGGGAGCTGTTTTTT. Supplemented by reference TRBV5-5 and TRBJ2-2, the full variable domain reads DAGVTQSPTHLIKTRGQQVTLRCSPISGHKSVSWYQQVLGQGPQFIFQYYEKEERGRGNFPDRFSARQFPNYSSELNVNALLLGDSALYLCASSPRAPANTGELFFGEGSRLTVL.

The chain recombines TRBV4-1 with TRBJ2-7, with 12 bases lining up with TRBD1. This CDR3 region has 17 residues. Germline CDR1 MGHRA, CDR2 YSYEKL. V trimming: 1 base; J trimming: 2 bases; junction bases outside the gene matches: 6. This CDR3 is CASSQVGTGGTPYEQYF. The CDR3 bases are TGCGCCAGCAGCCAAGTCGGGACAGGGGGCACCCCCTACGAGCAGTACTTC.

CDR3 amino acids: CASSPPTGVNLGNTIYF. In DNA form, the CDR3 reads TGTGCCAGCAGCCCGCCGACAGGGGTCAATCTTGGAAACACCATATATTTT. The chain carries TRBV7-9 and TRBJ1-3; 8 bases align to TRBD1. The CDR3 contains 17 residues. J was trimmed by 3 bases and V by 5 bases; bases with no gene match: 12. The V gene's germline CDR1 is SEHNR and CDR2 FQNEAQ (reference sequence).

The chain links TRBV9 to TRBJ2-5; 9 bases line up with TRBD2. Germline V gene sequence: CDR1 SGDLS, CDR2 YYNGEE. The V gene end was trimmed by 0 bases and the J gene end by 2 bases; junction bases not matched to a gene: 5. The CDR3 covers 16 residues. The CDR3 coding sequence is TGTGCCAGCAGCGTAGGCAATAGCGGGGGACAAGAGACCCAGTACTTC. Translated: CASSVGNSGGQETQYF.

The V and J genes are TRBV10-1 and TRBJ2-7; D may correspond to TRBD1 or TRBD2 (5 bases each). The CDR3 has 14 amino acids. Germline assignment: CDR1 WNHNN and CDR2 SYGVQD (reference sequence). Trimming pared 3 bases from V and 3 bases from J, leaving 12 bases between. The CDR3 spells CASSDGTAGYEQYF. CDR3 in DNA: TGCGCCAGCAGTGACGGGACGGCGGGCTACGAGCAGTACTTC.

The chain uses TRBV27 and TRBJ1-2, with D tentatively TRBD1 (5 bases). Trimming took 3 bases from V and 3 from J, leaving 8 bases between them. CDR1 is MNHEY and CDR2 is SMNVEV in the germline V gene (reference sequence). This CDR3 contains 13 residues. The CDR3 DNA reads TGTGCCAGCAGTTTTTTGGGGGACTATGGCTACACCTTC. It is translated as CASSFLGDYGYTF.

The chain employs TRBV10-3 and TRBJ2-7, with a tentative D call TRBD2 (6 bases). Looked up from germline, CDR1 is ENHRY and CDR2 is SYGVKD. This CDR3 is built from 13 residues. The V and J ends lost 2 bases and 1 base respectively, with 6 bases between them. This CDR3 reads CAISERESYEQYF. The CDR3 DNA sequence: TGTGCCATCAGTGAGCGGGAGTCCTACGAGCAGTACTTC.

This rearrangement joins TRBV28 to TRBJ1-4, with 10 bases that match TRBD1. Germline lookup yields CDR1 MDHEN and CDR2 SYDVKM. The CDR3 covers 15 residues. Trimming cost V 7 bases and J 5 bases; bases outside gene matches: 7. CDR3 region: CASISLTGGNEKLFF. The CDR3 nucleotides read TGTGCCAGCATTTCATTGACAGGGGGCAATGAAAAACTGTTTTTT.

This rearrangement joins TRBV9 to TRBJ2-7; possibly TRBD1 for D (6 bases). The CDR3 is 15 amino acids. Trimming left V 0 bases short and J 3 bases short, with 13 bases between. Germline loops: CDR1 SGDLS, CDR2 YYNGEE. The CDR3 DNA sequence: TGTGCCAGCAGCGTAGCGGCAGGGGCGAACTACGAGCAGTACTTC. Protein: CASSVAAGANYEQYF.

The rearrangement joins TRBV4-3 to TRBJ2-3; 8 bases line up with TRBD1. V lost 2 bases and J lost 4; bases outside the gene matches: 2. The CDR3 has 14 residues. Germline-derived CDR1 and CDR2 are LGHNA and YSLEER. The CDR3 loop reads CASSQWTGSDTQYF. In DNA, the CDR3 is TGCGCCAGCAGCCAATGGACAGGGTCAGATACGCAGTATTTT.

The rearrangement uses TRBV9 and TRBJ2-5, with 11 positions matching TRBD2. The CDR3 loop spans 15 amino acids. The germline gives CDR1 SGDLS, CDR2 YYNGEE. After removal of 3 bases from V and 7 bases from J, the junction contained 8 bases not matched to a gene. In DNA form, the CDR3 reads TGTGCCAGCAGCGCGGAGGGGACTAGCGGTCGGACCCAGTACTTC. Translated: CASSAEGTSGRTQYF.

J is TRBJ2-1 and V is TRBV7-6; 9 bases match TRBD1. CDR3 length: 16 amino acids. The germline V gene encodes CDR1 SGHVS and CDR2 FNYEAQ. Trimming took 3 bases from V and 2 from J; bases not matched to a gene: 5. The CDR3 coding sequence is TGTGCCAGCAGCTTGGCGGGACAGGGTCCCTACAATGAGCAGTTCTTC. It is translated as CASSLAGQGPYNEQFF. Supplemented by reference TRBV7-6 and TRBJ2-1, the full variable domain reads GAGVSQSPRYKVTKRGQDVALRCDPISGHVSLYWYRQALGQGPEFLTYFNYEAQQDKSGLPNDRFSAERPEGSISTLTIQRTEQRDSAMYRCASSLAGQGPYNEQFFGPGTRLTVL.

The chain recombines TRBV6-5 with TRBJ1-1; D might be TRBD1 (5 bases). CDR1 and CDR2 from the germline V gene are MNHEY and SVGAGI. The CDR3 runs to 15 residues. Trimming took 0 bases from V and 1 from J, leaving 9 bases between them. The CDR3 reads CASSYSTTGNTEAFF. DNA for the CDR3: TGTGCCAGCAGTTACTCGACCACAGGGAACACTGAAGCTTTCTTT.

The J gene is TRBJ2-5, the V gene TRBV28; D might be TRBD2 (6 bases). The germline V gene encodes CDR1 MDHEN and CDR2 SYDVKM. V was clipped by 3 bases and J by 1 base, with 21 bases between them. This CDR3 is built from 18 residues. CDR3: CASSLGGYRRASQETQYF. The CDR3 DNA reads TGTGCCAGCAGTTTGGGAGGTTATCGGCGGGCAAGCCAAGAGACCCAGTACTTC.

The chain is built from TRBV27 and TRBJ2-7; D gene ambiguous. V dropped 7 bases and J dropped 0 bases, with 13 bases sitting between them. The CDR3 length is 14 residues. The germline V gene encodes CDR1 MNHEY and CDR2 SMNVEV (reference sequence). The CDR3 reads CASNPAGFSYEQYF. The CDR3 region has the DNA TGTGCCAGCAACCCAGCTGGGTTCTCCTACGAGCAGTACTTC.

This clone was seen once. The gene calls are TRBV28 and TRBJ1-6; D is unresolved. Trimming stripped 5 bases from V and 6 bases from J, with 11 bases between. In germline, CDR1 is MDHEN, CDR2 SYDVKM. This CDR3 has 14 residues. The CDR3 spells CASSPRSLNSPLHF. The CDR3 DNA reads TGTGCCAGCAGTCCCAGGTCGCTTAATTCACCCCTCCACTTT.

The CDR3 bases are TGTGCCAGCAGCTTAGCGGGCAGCTACGAGCAGTACTTC. Translated: CASSLAGSYEQYF. The chain combines TRBV7-9 with TRBJ2-7; D uncertain. V lost 0 bases and J lost 3, with 6 bases in between. Germline lookup yields CDR1 SEHNR and CDR2 FQNEAQ (reference sequence). CDR3 length equals 13 residues.